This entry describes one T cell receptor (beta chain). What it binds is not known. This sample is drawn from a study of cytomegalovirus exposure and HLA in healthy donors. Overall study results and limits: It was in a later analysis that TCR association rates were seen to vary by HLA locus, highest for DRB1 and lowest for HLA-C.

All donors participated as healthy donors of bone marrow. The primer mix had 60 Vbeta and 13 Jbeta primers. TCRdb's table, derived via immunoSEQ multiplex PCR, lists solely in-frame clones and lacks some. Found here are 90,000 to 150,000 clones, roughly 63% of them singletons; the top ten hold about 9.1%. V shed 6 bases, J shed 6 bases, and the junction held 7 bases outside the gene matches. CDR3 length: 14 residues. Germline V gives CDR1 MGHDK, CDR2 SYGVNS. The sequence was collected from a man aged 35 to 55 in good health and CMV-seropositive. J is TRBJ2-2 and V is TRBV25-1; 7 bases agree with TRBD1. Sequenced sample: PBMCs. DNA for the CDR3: TGTGCCAGCAGAGTAGAGACAGGGTCCGGGGAGCTGTTTTTT. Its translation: CASRVETGSGELFF.